One sample yielded the 8 T cell receptor beta chains listed below, sequenced in a study of T cell changes during pregnancy in multiple sclerosis. Profiling relied on immunoSEQ multiplex PCR, and the TCRdb table lists in-frame clones only, not all of them. This table holds about 58,000 clones, roughly nine tenths found once. The input for sequencing was CD4+ T cells from peripheral blood mononuclear cells, taken after pregnancy. These receptors were collected from a female donor in good health, enrolled as a control in a pregnancy study.

The chain combines TRBV5-4 with TRBJ1-1; D gene ambiguous. This CDR3 spans 13 amino acids. Trimming took 4 bases from V and 3 from J, leaving 10 bases between them. From germline, CDR1 is SGHNT and CDR2 YYREEE (reference sequence). The chain's CDR3 is CASSLHFDTEAFF. CDR3 DNA: TGTGCCAGCAGCCTCCACTTCGACACTGAAGCTTTCTTT.

As to this clone: At one end the junction does not follow the germline gene, possibly because of a read error. Other DNA sequences in this sample translate to the same CDR3. The chain joins TRBV15 to TRBJ1-2, with D uncertain. The CDR3 consists of 15 residues. Germline V gene data show CDR1 as LNHNV and CDR2 as YYDKDF (reference sequence). CDR3 protein: CATSREASGSYGYTF. CDR3 nucleotides: TGCGCCACCAGCAGAGAGGCATCGGGTAGCTATGGCTACACCTTC.

The V gene is TRBV7-9, the J gene TRBJ1-2; 9 bases match TRBD1. CDR1 and CDR2 (germline): SEHNR, FQNEAQ (reference sequence). The trim removed 1 base at V and 8 bases at J, leaving 11 bases unmatched. The CDR3 length is 16 residues. The CDR3 loop reads CASSLGGWGQGGGYTF. CDR3 bases: TGTGCCAGCAGCTTAGGTGGCTGGGGACAGGGTGGAGGCTACACCTTC.

The chain combines TRBV10-3 with TRBJ2-1; the match to TRBD2 covers 10 bases. This CDR3 region has 19 residues. Germline loops: CDR1 ENHRY, CDR2 SYGVKD. V was pared by 6 bases and J by 0 bases, with 14 bases of the junction left unmatched. The CDR3 DNA reads TGTGCCATCAGCCAAGGGCAAGCGGGGGGGCAGGGCTCCTACAATGAGCAGTTCTTC. As protein: CAISQGQAGGQGSYNEQFF.

This chain joins TRBV7-2 and TRBJ1-6, with TRBD1 matching 7 bases. The trim removed 5 bases at V and 7 bases at J, leaving 8 bases unmatched. Germline V lookup: CDR1 SGHTA, CDR2 FQGNSA. The CDR3 spans 15 residues. Here the CDR3 reads CASSRGQLGNSPLHF. Written as DNA, the CDR3 is TGTGCCAGCAGCCGGGGACAGTTGGGCAATTCACCCCTCCACTTT.

The rearrangement joins TRBV2 to TRBJ1-2, with 7 bases lining up with TRBD1. Germline CDR1 SNHLY, CDR2 FYNNEI. Losses at the gene ends were 6 bases for V and 2 bases for J; bases not matched to a gene: 9. The CDR3 runs 15 residues. CDR3 DNA: TGTGCCAGCAGGGACCCCCAGGGGGGAAACTATGGCTACACCTTC. Translated: CASRDPQGGNYGYTF.

The chain recombines TRBV27 with TRBJ1-2; TRBD1 agrees at 9 bases. CDR3 length: 17 amino acids. With 2 bases clipped from V and 4 bases from J, the junction kept 11 bases outside the gene matches. Germline V gene lookup returns CDR1 MNHEY and CDR2 SMNVEV (reference sequence). This CDR3 is CASSLRSGQGLLYGYTF. CDR3 bases: TGTGCCAGCAGTTTACGCTCGGGACAGGGTCTCCTCTATGGCTACACCTTC.

This clone was seen a few times. The rearrangement uses TRBV18 and TRBJ1-1, with D unclear. The CDR3 spans 13 residues. Germline V gene data show CDR1 as KGHSH and CDR2 as LQKENI. Trimming pared 6 bases from V and 1 base from J, leaving 9 bases between. The CDR3 bases are TGTGCCAGCTCCCTGCAGGAGAACACTGAAGCTTTCTTT. Translated: CASSLQENTEAFF.